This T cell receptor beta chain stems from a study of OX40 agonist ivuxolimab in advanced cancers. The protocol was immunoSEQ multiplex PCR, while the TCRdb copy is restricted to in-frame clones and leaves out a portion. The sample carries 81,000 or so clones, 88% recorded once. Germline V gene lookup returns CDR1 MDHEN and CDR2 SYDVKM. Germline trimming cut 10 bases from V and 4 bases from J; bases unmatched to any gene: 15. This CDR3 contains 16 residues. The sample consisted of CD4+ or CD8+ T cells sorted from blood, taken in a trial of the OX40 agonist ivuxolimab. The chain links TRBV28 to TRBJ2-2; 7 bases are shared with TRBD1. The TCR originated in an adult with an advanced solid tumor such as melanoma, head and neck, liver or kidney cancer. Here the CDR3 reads CATQTDREGTTGELFF. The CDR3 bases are TGTGCCACCCAGACCGACAGGGAAGGAACCACCGGGGAGCTGTTTTTT.